The present T cell receptor beta chain was sequenced within a study of cytomegalovirus exposure and HLA in healthy donors. This clone was counted once. Germline V gene lookup returns CDR1 SGHRS and CDR2 YFSETQ. Trimming stripped 7 bases from V and 2 bases from J, with 15 bases between. The CDR3 extends over 15 amino acids. Clones were sequenced by immunoSEQ multiplex PCR, and TCRdb holds only the in-frame ones, with some missing. The sample consists of over 150,000 clones, about 90% of them appearing once. Input material: PBMCs. This sequence originates from a young man in good health and CMV-seropositive. The rearrangement links TRBV5-1 to TRBJ2-2, with D maybe TRBD1 (7 bases). CDR3 coding DNA: TGCGCCAGCCTGGAGGGGGCGTTTAACACCGGGGAGCTGTTTTTT. Amino acids: CASLEGAFNTGELFF.